A selection of T cell receptor beta chains follows, all from one sample in a study of blood T cells in healthy people across ages. Each CDR3 protein is one row after TCRdb ran MiXCR on the 5' RACE reads. The sample lists more than 800,000 distinct CDR3 sequences, less than 35% occurring once. What was sequenced was blood. The origin of the receptors is a woman older than 75 in good health. Both conserved end residues are part of each CDR3. D genes are given only for firm matches. The size of a clone is reported for some rows only, either as once, few or many, or as a class for expanded clones.

abundance	v_gene	j_gene	d_gene	CDR3aa	CDR3nt
few	TRBV27	TRBJ2-3	NA	CASSFGTLQGTQYF	TGTGCCAGCAGTTTCGGGACCCTTCAGGGTACGCAGTATTTT
NA	TRBV20-1	TRBJ2-7	TRBD2	CSARSSGGLSYNEQYF	TGCAGTGCTAGATCCAGCGGGGGCCTCTCCTACAATGAGCAGTACTTC
NA	TRBV12-3/TRBV12-4	TRBJ1-5	NA	CASSLAGGGLSNQPQHF	TGTGCCAGCAGTTTGGCCGGGGGGGGTCTTAGCAATCAGCCCCAGCATTTT
many	TRBV7-2	TRBJ2-1	NA	CASRGGTGTPLKNEQFF	TGTGCCAGCAGGGGGGGTACTGGGACACCCCTTAAAAATGAGCAGTTCTTC
few	TRBV5-1	TRBJ2-7	TRBD2	CASSPSGEAYEQYF	TGCGCCAGCAGCCCTAGCGGGGAAGCCTACGAGCAGTACTTC
many	TRBV4-2	TRBJ2-1	TRBD2	CASSQRSGGADNEQFF	TGTGCCAGCAGCCAACGGAGCGGGGGGGCTGACAATGAGCAGTTCTTC
few	TRBV2	TRBJ2-4	TRBD2	CASSTSGGAAKNIQYF	TGTGCCAGCAGTACTAGCGGGGGGGCCGCCAAAAACATTCAGTACTTC
NA	TRBV4-2	TRBJ2-2	NA	CASSQGASGAPRELFF	TGTGCCAGCAGCCAGGGGGCTAGTGGGGCCCCCAGGGAGCTGTTTTTT
many	TRBV7-9	TRBJ2-3	NA	CASSPLVTDTQYF	TGTGCCAGCAGCCCCCTCGTTACAGATACGCAGTATTTT
many	TRBV7-2	TRBJ2-7	NA	CASSLMEGPYEQYF	TGTGCCAGCAGCTTAATGGAAGGACCCTACGAGCAGTACTTC
many	TRBV20-1	TRBJ2-3	NA	CSASPPGRTDTQYF	TGCAGTGCTAGTCCGCCGGGGCGCACAGATACGCAGTATTTT
NA	TRBV11-3	TRBJ2-1	NA	CASSLEVREPFF	TGTGCCAGCAGCCTCGAGGTTCGGGAGCCGTTCTTC
few	TRBV6-5	TRBJ2-2	TRBD2	CASRWGGEGFSGELFF	TGTGCCAGCCGTTGGGGGGGAGAGGGGTTCTCCGGGGAGCTGTTTTTT
NA	TRBV6-5	TRBJ1-5	TRBD1	CASSSEGQGASQPQHF	TGTGCCAGCAGTTCCGAGGGACAGGGTGCGAGCCAGCCCCAGCATTTT
NA	TRBV28	TRBJ1-1	TRBD1	CASIADREALLAFF	TGTGCCAGCATCGCGGACAGGGAGGCCTTGTTAGCTTTCTTT
many	TRBV7-2	TRBJ2-1	TRBD1	CASSPLGRGRYEQFF	TGTGCCAGCAGCCCTCTGGGCAGGGGGCGGTATGAGCAGTTCTTC
once	TRBV7-2	TRBJ2-5	NA	CASSVLTGPGETQYF	TGTGCCAGCAGCGTATTGACAGGACCTGGCGAGACCCAGTACTTC
many	TRBV20-1	TRBJ2-7	TRBD1	CSARDRQGNHPSYGQYF	TGCAGTGCTAGAGATCGACAGGGAAACCACCCTAGCTATGGGCAGTACTTC
few	TRBV14	TRBJ2-7	NA	CASSQGPRGNSYEQYF	TGTGCCAGCAGCCAAGGGCCGAGGGGTAACTCCTACGAGCAGTACTTC
NA	TRBV15	TRBJ1-1	NA	CATSRDGSKEAFF	TGTGCCACCAGCAGAGATGGGTCGAAAGAAGCTTTCTTT
many	TRBV12-3/TRBV12-4	TRBJ2-1	TRBD1	CASSRTGPYEQFF	TGTGCCAGTTCGAGGACAGGGCCCTATGAGCAGTTCTTC
NA	TRBV25-1	TRBJ2-3	NA	CASSDPSGNRPDTQYF	TGTGCCAGCAGTGACCCCTCGGGGAATCGTCCAGATACGCAGTATTTT
NA	TRBV5-1	TRBJ2-1	NA	CASSSGTANNEQFF	TGCGCCAGCAGCTCGGGGACGGCGAACAATGAGCAGTTCTTC
few	TRBV20-1	TRBJ2-5	NA	CSARDPKLRWETQYF	TGCAGTGCTAGAGATCCCAAACTTAGGTGGGAGACCCAGTACTTC
many	TRBV6-2/TRBV6-3	TRBJ2-6	TRBD1	CASSPVRQGSGANVLTF	TGTGCCAGCAGTCCCGTGCGACAGGGCTCTGGGGCCAACGTCCTGACTTTC
many	TRBV30	TRBJ2-7	NA	CAWSVLSEQYF	TGTGCCTGGAGCGTGTTGTCTGAGCAGTACTTC
few	TRBV30	TRBJ2-4	TRBD1	CAWNPGQGAPTLAKNIQYF	TGTGCCTGGAACCCGGGACAGGGGGCGCCCACCTTAGCCAAAAACATTCAGTACTTC
few	TRBV7-3	TRBJ1-4	NA	CASSLSRGGDEKLFF	TGTGCCAGCAGCTTAAGCAGGGGTGGAGATGAAAAACTGTTTTTT
many	TRBV4-3	TRBJ1-2	NA	CASSQELTVQGRGGYTF	TGCGCCAGCAGCCAAGAACTCACGGTACAAGGTCGGGGAGGCTACACCTTC
NA	TRBV6-2/TRBV6-3	TRBJ2-5	NA	CASSYRILQETQYF	TGTGCCAGCAGTTACAGGATCCTTCAAGAGACCCAGTACTTC
few	TRBV27	TRBJ1-6	NA	CASSLSRTHNSPLHF	TGTGCCAGCAGTTTATCCAGGACCCATAATTCACCCCTCCACTTT
NA	TRBV12-3/TRBV12-4	TRBJ2-1	TRBD1	CASSTKTGWSYNERFF	TGTGCCAGCAGCACCAAGACAGGGTGGTCCTATAATGAGCGGTTCTTC
many	TRBV5-6	TRBJ2-1	NA	CASSPRATSPYNEQFF	TGTGCCAGCAGCCCCCGGGCTACATCCCCCTACAATGAGCAGTTCTTC
NA	TRBV30	TRBJ1-1	NA	CAWSYSEAFF	TGCGCCTGGAGTTACTCTGAAGCTTTCTTT
NA	TRBV3-1	TRBJ2-1	TRBD2	CASSQTLAGGGEQFF	TGTGCCAGCAGCCAGACCCTAGCGGGGGGTGGCGAGCAGTTCTTC
NA	TRBV15	TRBJ2-7	NA	CATSRDNPGQPYYEQYF	TGTGCCACCAGCAGAGATAACCCCGGACAGCCATACTACGAGCAGTACTTC
many	TRBV6-1	TRBJ1-5	NA	CASIAIEMGNQPQHF	TGTGCCAGCATCGCGATCGAGATGGGGAATCAGCCCCAGCATTTT
many	TRBV6-5	TRBJ2-7	NA	CASSYSSRGLTYEQYF	TGTGCCAGCAGTTACTCGAGCAGGGGCCTTACCTACGAGCAGTACTTC
many	TRBV6-5	TRBJ2-5	TRBD2	CASSLSSGENQETQYF	TGTGCCAGCAGTCTTTCCAGCGGGGAGAATCAAGAGACCCAGTACTTC
NA	TRBV12-3/TRBV12-4	TRBJ2-3	NA	CASIPGAGTDTQYF	TGTGCCAGCATTCCGGGAGCTGGCACAGATACGCAGTATTTT
many	TRBV12-3/TRBV12-4	TRBJ1-5	NA	CASSPSHQPQHF	TGTGCCAGCAGTCCGTCTCATCAGCCCCAGCATTTT
many	TRBV7-2	TRBJ2-5	TRBD1	CASSPLTGGNGETQYF	TGTGCCAGCAGCCCGTTGACAGGGGGCAACGGGGAGACCCAGTACTTC